Below, 5 T cell receptor beta chains from the same sample are listed, as sequenced in a study of blood T cells in healthy people across ages. A J-beta primer mix and a sample-barcoded 5' primer were used in a second PCR of about 7 to 12 cycles. TCRdb redid the calling of the 5' RACE reads with MiXCR, one entry per CDR3 protein. The sample has approximately 670,000 distinct CDR3 sequences, around two fifths seen once. The sequencing sample was made of blood. All receptors derive from a man at least 80 years old in good health.

This chain links TRBV3-1 with TRBJ2-5; D unresolved. There are 15 residues in the CDR3. The germline gives CDR1 LGHDT, CDR2 YNNKEL (reference sequence). Trimming pared 0 bases from V and 1 base from J, leaving 9 bases between. This CDR3 is CASSQDTAVQETQYF. The CDR3 coding sequence is TGTGCCAGCAGCCAAGATACGGCAGTCCAAGAGACCCAGTACTTC.

CDR3 residues: CASSLRVSDPTDTQYF. CDR3 bases: TGTGCCAGCAGCTTAAGAGTTAGCGACCCCACAGATACGCAGTATTTT. This chain uses TRBV7-2 with TRBJ2-3; a possible D gene is TRBD2 (5 bases). The germline V gene has CDR1 SGHTA and CDR2 FQGNSA. There are 16 residues in the CDR3. The V and J ends lost 2 bases and 2 bases respectively, with 14 bases between them.

CDR3 in DNA: TGTGCCAGCAGTTACGACAGGAGCTCTGGAAACACCATATATTTT. Translation gives CASSYDRSSGNTIYF. The chain carries TRBV6-2 or TRBV6-3 and TRBJ1-3; a weak D match, TRBD1 (6 bases). The CDR3 spans 15 residues. The ends were cut back, 2 bases at V and 0 bases at J, with 8 bases in the middle. Per germline, CDR1 MNHEY and CDR2 SVGEGT.

V is TRBV7-2 and J is TRBJ2-1; 7 bases line up with TRBD1. Unmatched junction bases numbered 6, after V lost 1 base and J lost 6 bases. Germline CDR1 SGHTA, CDR2 FQGNSA. The CDR3 contains 15 residues. The CDR3 is CASSLGGQERNEQFF. CDR3 sequence (DNA): TGTGCCAGCAGCTTAGGTGGACAGGAGCGCAATGAGCAGTTCTTC.

The J gene is TRBJ2-3, the V gene TRBV18; a weak D match, TRBD1 (6 bases). This CDR3 contains 16 residues. CDR1 and CDR2 (germline): KGHSH, LQKENI. V lost 1 base and J lost 2, with 13 bases in between. The DNA for the CDR3 is TGTGCCAGCTCACCACGCGCAGGGGTAATCACAGATACGCAGTATTTT. Amino acids: CASSPRAGVITDTQYF.